This T cell receptor (beta chain) came from a study of blood T cell repertoires in COVID-19. Study information: Spain, Italy and the United States supplied samples that represented acute and convalescent COVID-19. PBMCs, B-cell-depleted T cells, or T cells were the source of the cDNA or gDNA that made up the material.

With 6 bases removed from V and 8 bases from J, the gap between germline ends came to 10 bases. The CDR3 has 12 amino acids. Germline V lookup: CDR1 MNHEY, CDR2 SVGAGI. Authors' methods: The authors estimated nucleated cell counts from reference gene primer amplification. Sequencing used immunoSEQ multiplex PCR; TCRdb keeps in-frame clones, though not all of them. The V and J calls and clone size were taken over from that table, and D and trimming were inferred from the DNA. The sample records around 130,000 clones, roughly 75% being singletons. This TCR was sampled from a man between 60 and 75 years old with active or convalescent COVID-19. The chain recombines TRBV6-5 with TRBJ1-4; D ambiguous. Source material: peripheral blood. CDR3 sequence (DNA): TGTGCCAGCAGCCAAGCGAGGGAAAAACTGTTTTTT. It codes for CASSQAREKLFF.